This passage covers 27 T cell receptor beta chains from one sample sequenced in a study of blood T cell repertoires in COVID-19. The assay was immunoSEQ multiplex PCR, and TCRdb's table has in-frame clones only and misses some. Of some 96,000 clones listed, 80% are singletons. Material: peripheral blood. The receptors shown here come from a woman aged 65 to 85 with acute or convalescent COVID-19.

The chain uses TRBV6-5 and TRBJ2-1; 7 nucleotides match TRBD2. The CDR3 consists of 14 residues. The germline gives CDR1 MNHEY, CDR2 SVGAGI. Trimming removed 5 bases from V and 10 bases from J; junction bases left unmatched: 11. Written as DNA, the CDR3 is TGTGCCAGCAGTACGACCGGGGGGATATGGGAGCAGTTCTTC. The encoded protein is CASSTTGGIWEQFF.

The sample holds a few counts of this clone. J is TRBJ1-1 and V is TRBV6-5; TRBD1 aligns across 7 bases. V gave up 0 bases and J gave up 10 bases; unmatched junction bases: 14. The length of the CDR3 is 16 residues. Germline CDR1 MNHEY, CDR2 SVGAGI. DNA for the CDR3: TGTGCCAGCAGTTACTCGATGACAGGGCCTGTTAGTGCAGCTTTCTTT. This gives the protein CASSYSMTGPVSAAFF.

This rearrangement joins TRBV7-6 to TRBJ1-3, with D possibly matching TRBD1 (5 bases). The CDR3 is 14 residues long. Trimming stripped 8 bases from V and 2 bases from J, with 13 bases between. The V gene's germline CDR1 is SGHVS and CDR2 FNYEAQ. The CDR3 loop reads CASALAGPGNTIYF. In nucleotides, the CDR3 is TGTGCCAGCGCCCTGGCGGGGCCTGGAAACACCATATATTTT.

The chain combines TRBV2 with TRBJ1-1; 9 positions match TRBD1. CDR1 SNHLY and CDR2 FYNNEI come from the germline V gene. The CDR3 spans 15 residues. J gave up 0 bases and V 5 bases, and 4 bases lay outside the gene matches. The CDR3 reads CASSLTGGLNTEAFF. The CDR3 DNA follows: TGTGCCAGCAGTCTGACAGGGGGTTTGAACACTGAAGCTTTCTTT.

For the CDR3, the DNA is TGTGCCAGCAGGGGACAGGGTGATTCACCCCTCCACTTT. Translated, it gives CASRGQGDSPLHF. The rearrangement joins TRBV25-1 to TRBJ1-6; 9 positions agree with TRBD1. Germline CDR1 reads MGHDK; CDR2 reads SYGVNS. V lost 6 bases to trimming and J lost 8 bases; unmatched junction nucleotides: 2. The CDR3 is 13 amino acids.

V usage is TRBV5-5 and J usage is TRBJ2-5, with TRBD2 matching 14 bases. CDR1 is SGHKS and CDR2 is YYEKEE in the germline V gene (reference sequence). CDR3 size: 16 residues. V trimming: 4 bases; J trimming: 5 bases; junction bases outside the gene matches: 7. CDR3 DNA: TGTGCCAGCAGCACAGGACTAGCGGGGGGTAGTGAGACCCAGTACTTC. It encodes CASSTGLAGGSETQYF.

The V call is TRBV6-5, the J call TRBJ2-5, with 7 bases that match TRBD1. CDR3 length: 14 amino acids. Losses at the gene ends were 5 bases for V and 5 bases for J; bases not matched to a gene: 8. The germline V gene encodes CDR1 MNHEY and CDR2 SVGAGI. In DNA, the CDR3 is TGTGCCAGCAGTAAGACAGGGACAATGGAGACCCAGTACTTC. Amino acids: CASSKTGTMETQYF.

In this sample, this clone turned up many times. V usage is TRBV2 and J usage is TRBJ2-7; 11 bases are shared with TRBD2. Germline V gives CDR1 SNHLY, CDR2 FYNNEI. The CDR3 loop spans 14 amino acids. V lost 7 bases to trimming and J lost 3 bases; unmatched junction nucleotides: 5. In DNA form, the CDR3 reads TGTGCCAGCAACCCGGGACTAGCGGACTACGAGCAGTACTTC. Translated: CASNPGLADYEQYF. Looking up the rest from reference TRBV2 and TRBJ2-7 gives the full variable domain: EPEVTQTPSHQVTQMGQEVILRCVPISNHLYFYWYRQILGQKVEFLVSFYNNEISEKSEIFDDQFSVERPDGSNFTLKIRSTKLEDSAMYFCASNPGLADYEQYFGPGTRLTVT.

The V call is TRBV6-5, the J call TRBJ2-3; 10 nucleotides line up with TRBD2. Germline V gives CDR1 MNHEY, CDR2 SVGAGI. V was pared by 4 bases and J by 3 bases, with 4 bases of the junction left unmatched. The CDR3 runs to 15 residues. CDR3 protein: CASSWASGGTDTQYF. DNA for the CDR3: TGTGCCAGCAGTTGGGCTAGCGGGGGTACAGATACGCAGTATTTT.

V is TRBV6-5 and J is TRBJ2-7, with D unresolved. In germline, CDR1 is MNHEY, CDR2 SVGAGI. V was shortened by 5 bases and J by 2 bases, with 16 bases between the two germline ends. This CDR3 has 15 residues. CDR3 bases: TGTGCCAGCAGTCGAACCCACCCCCCGGCCTACGAGCAGTACGTC. Protein sequence: CASSRTHPPAYEQYV.

The chain combines TRBV15 with TRBJ2-1; the D gene is possibly TRBD2 (5 bases). The ends were cut back, 0 bases at V and 7 bases at J, with 13 bases in the middle. This CDR3 has 15 residues. Germline V lookup: CDR1 LNHNV, CDR2 YYDKDF (reference sequence). The CDR3 nucleotides are TGTGCCACCAGCAGAGATCGGGGTACGGGTAATGAGCAGTTCTTC. This translates into CATSRDRGTGNEQFF.

About this clone: At the DNA level, this CDR3 is encoded by other sequences in the same sample as well. The CDR3 DNA follows: TGTGCCAGCAGCGTGAGACAGGACCAAGAGACCCAGTACTTC. Translation gives CASSVRQDQETQYF. The V gene is TRBV9, the J gene TRBJ2-5, with a possible D match to TRBD1 (6 bases). The CDR3 length is 14 residues. In germline, CDR1 is SGDLS, CDR2 YYNGEE. Trimming cost V 2 bases and J 0 bases, with 8 bases left between them.

This clone came up a few times. This chain connects TRBV18 to TRBJ2-5; TRBD2 might be the D (5 bases). The germline V gene has CDR1 KGHSH and CDR2 LQKENI. The CDR3 is made up of 13 amino acids. Between the trimmed V and J ends, which lost 3 bases and 4 bases, there was a span of 9 bases. For the CDR3, the DNA is TGTGCCAGCTCACCCCGGGATTCAGAGACCCAGTACTTC. This sequence encodes CASSPRDSETQYF.

The CDR3 region has the DNA TGCGCCAGCAAACCGACAGGGGAAAATGAAAAACTGTTTTTT. Amino acid sequence: CASKPTGENEKLFF. The V call is TRBV5-1, the J call TRBJ1-4, with 8 bases fitting TRBD1. Germline CDR1 SGHRS, CDR2 YFSETQ. This CDR3 has 14 residues. V lost 6 bases, J lost 5 bases, and 6 bases stayed unmatched.

The chain couples TRBV27 to TRBJ2-7, with TRBD1 matching 8 bases. Germline V gives CDR1 MNHEY, CDR2 SMNVEV (reference sequence). V lost 5 bases to trimming and J lost 5 bases; unmatched junction nucleotides: 11. This CDR3 region has 15 residues. DNA for the CDR3: TGTGCCAGCAGTCCCGGACAGGGATTTCCCCACGAGCAGTACGTC. Translating gives CASSPGQGFPHEQYV.

This sequence joins TRBV11-1 and TRBJ1-1; the match to TRBD1 covers 8 bases. The CDR3 spans 15 residues. V shed 7 bases and J 10 bases; nucleotides not matched to a gene: 17. In germline, CDR1 is SGHAT, CDR2 FQDESV (reference sequence). CDR3 nucleotide sequence: TGTGCCAGCACCCAGACAGGGGCCGTTCTTAGCGGAGCTTTCTTT. It is translated as CASTQTGAVLSGAFF.

The V call is TRBV4-2, the J call TRBJ2-4, with 7 bases lining up with TRBD1. CDR1 is LGHNA and CDR2 is YNFKEQ in the germline V gene. V was clipped by 0 bases and J by 15 bases; unmatched bases: 8. The CDR3 is 13 amino acids. The DNA for the CDR3 is TGTGCCAGCAGCCAAGATCGACAGGGCACGAGGTACTTC. It is translated as CASSQDRQGTRYF.

The chain carries TRBV7-8 and TRBJ2-3; D is perhaps TRBD1 (6 bases). CDR3 length: 17 amino acids. Germline V gene lookup returns CDR1 SGHVS and CDR2 FQNEAQ. Trimming left V 5 bases short and J 4 bases short, with 22 bases between. CDR3 nucleotide sequence: TGTGCCAGCAGCGGTCGGACAGCTTTCATTCAAGCAGATACGCAGTATTTT. Protein: CASSGRTAFIQADTQYF. Based on the CDR3 plus reference TRBV7-8 and TRBJ2-3, the full variable domain is GAGVSQSPRYKVAKRGQDVALRCDPISGHVSLFWYQQALGQGPEFLTYFQNEAQLDKSGLPSDRFFAERPEGSVSTLKIQRTQQEDSAVYLCASSGRTAFIQADTQYFGPGTRLTVL.

The chain carries TRBV19 and TRBJ2-6, with 9 bases aligning to TRBD1. Germline V gene sequence: CDR1 LNHDA, CDR2 SQIVND (reference sequence). Trimming removed 5 bases from V and 3 bases from J; junction bases left unmatched: 2. The CDR3 has 15 amino acids. The CDR3 coding sequence is TGTGCCAGTAGTGACAGGGGGGATGGGGCCAACGTCCTGACTTTC. This encodes CASSDRGDGANVLTF.

The gene calls are TRBV2 and TRBJ1-2, with a tentative D call TRBD1 (6 bases). Looked up from germline, CDR1 is SNHLY and CDR2 is FYNNEI. V gave up 4 bases and J gave up 1 base, with 10 bases separating them. The CDR3 totals 14 residues. DNA of the CDR3: TGTGCCAGCAGTGGGACAGCTTTTAACTATGGCTACACCTTC. Encoded protein: CASSGTAFNYGYTF.

This clone was counted many times. The chain is built from TRBV7-2 and TRBJ2-2; 7 positions agree with TRBD1. The CDR3 loop spans 17 amino acids. CDR1 is SGHTA and CDR2 is FQGNSA in the germline V gene. J gave up 2 bases and V 5 bases, and 11 bases lay outside the gene matches. The CDR3 sequence: CASSPMGDSSNTGELFF. The CDR3 DNA reads as TGTGCCAGCAGCCCTATGGGGGACAGTAGTAACACCGGGGAGCTGTTTTTT.

V usage is TRBV24-1 and J usage is TRBJ2-3; no firm D call. The CDR3 has 13 amino acids. V shed 5 bases and J shed 2 bases, with 7 bases lying between them. The germline CDR1 and CDR2 sequences are KGHDR and SFDVKD. CDR3: CATSADITDTQYF. CDR3 nucleotides: TGTGCCACCAGTGCCGACATCACAGATACGCAGTATTTT.

The chain links TRBV4-1 to TRBJ2-4, with 9 nucleotides matching TRBD2. The CDR3 length is 16 residues. After removal of 4 bases from V and 6 bases from J, the junction contained 10 bases not matched to a gene. The germline gives CDR1 MGHRA, CDR2 YSYEKL. CDR3 loop: CASSLTGGGASNIQYF. For the CDR3, the DNA is TGCGCCAGCAGCCTAACAGGCGGGGGGGCCTCAAACATTCAGTACTTC.

This clone has only one observation. V usage is TRBV6-1 and J usage is TRBJ2-1; 9 bases are a match to TRBD1. Per germline, CDR1 MNHNS and CDR2 SASEGT. V was pared by 3 bases and J by 0 bases, with 9 bases of the junction left unmatched. The CDR3 loop spans 18 amino acids. This CDR3 is CASSDLGQGGSSYNEQFF. In nucleotides, the CDR3 is TGTGCCAGCAGTGACCTGGGACAGGGCGGTAGCTCCTACAATGAGCAGTTCTTC.

This chain joins TRBV28 and TRBJ2-7; 7 bases align to TRBD1. The CDR3 has 14 amino acids. The germline gives CDR1 MDHEN, CDR2 SYDVKM. The V segment lost 3 bases and the J segment 2 bases; nucleotides outside the gene matches: 4. The CDR3 nucleotides read TGTGCCAGCAGTTTGACAGGGATCGCCTACGAGCAGTACGTC. This encodes CASSLTGIAYEQYV.

The V and J genes are TRBV6-5 and TRBJ1-6; weak D call: TRBD1 (5 bases). Germline CDR1 and CDR2: MNHEY and SVGAGI. There are 14 residues in the CDR3. Trimming cost V 2 bases and J 5 bases, with 7 bases left between them. CDR3 sequence reads: CASSYPRDNSPLHF. In nucleotides, the CDR3 is TGTGCCAGCAGTTACCCCAGGGATAATTCACCCCTCCACTTT.

The chain has TRBV9 and TRBJ2-7; 8 bases are a match to TRBD1. V gave up 2 bases and J gave up 3 bases; unmatched junction bases: 4. This CDR3 region has 14 residues. Looked up from germline, CDR1 is SGDLS and CDR2 is YYNGEE. The CDR3 DNA reads TGTGCCAGCAGCGTCGGGACAGGCTACTACGAGCAGTACTTC. Protein: CASSVGTGYYEQYF.